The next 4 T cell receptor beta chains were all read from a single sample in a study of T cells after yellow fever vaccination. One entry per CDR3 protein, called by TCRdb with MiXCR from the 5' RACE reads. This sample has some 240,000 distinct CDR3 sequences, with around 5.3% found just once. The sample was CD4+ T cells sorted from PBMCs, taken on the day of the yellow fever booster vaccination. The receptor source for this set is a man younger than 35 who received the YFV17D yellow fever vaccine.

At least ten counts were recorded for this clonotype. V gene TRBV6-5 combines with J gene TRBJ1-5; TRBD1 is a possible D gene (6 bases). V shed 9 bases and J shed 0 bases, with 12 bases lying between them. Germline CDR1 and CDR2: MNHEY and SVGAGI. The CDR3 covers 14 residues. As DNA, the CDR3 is TGTGCCAGTGGAACAGGGAGTAGCAATCAGCCCCAGCATTTT. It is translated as CASGTGSSNQPQHF.

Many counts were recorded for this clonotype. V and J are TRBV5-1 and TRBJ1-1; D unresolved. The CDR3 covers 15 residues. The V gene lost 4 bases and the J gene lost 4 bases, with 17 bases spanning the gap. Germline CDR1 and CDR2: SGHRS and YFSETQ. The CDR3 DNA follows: TGCGCCAGCAGCACGGGAAATGCGGCTACCACTGAAGCTTTCTTT. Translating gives CASSTGNAATTEAFF.

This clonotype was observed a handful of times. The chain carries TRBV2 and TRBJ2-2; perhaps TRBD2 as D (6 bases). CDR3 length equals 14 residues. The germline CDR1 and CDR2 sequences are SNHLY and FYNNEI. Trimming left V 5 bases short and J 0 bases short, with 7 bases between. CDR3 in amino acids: CASSREANTGELFF. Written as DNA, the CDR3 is TGTGCCAGCAGTAGGGAGGCGAACACCGGGGAGCTGTTTTTT.

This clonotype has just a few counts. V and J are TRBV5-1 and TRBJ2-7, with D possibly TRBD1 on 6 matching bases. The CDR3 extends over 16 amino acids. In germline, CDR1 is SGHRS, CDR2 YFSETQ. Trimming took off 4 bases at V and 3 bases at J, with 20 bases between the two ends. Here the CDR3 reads CASSRTGIGSSYEQYV. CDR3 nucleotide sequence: TGCGCCAGCAGCCGAACAGGGATCGGATCTAGCTACGAGCAGTACGTC.